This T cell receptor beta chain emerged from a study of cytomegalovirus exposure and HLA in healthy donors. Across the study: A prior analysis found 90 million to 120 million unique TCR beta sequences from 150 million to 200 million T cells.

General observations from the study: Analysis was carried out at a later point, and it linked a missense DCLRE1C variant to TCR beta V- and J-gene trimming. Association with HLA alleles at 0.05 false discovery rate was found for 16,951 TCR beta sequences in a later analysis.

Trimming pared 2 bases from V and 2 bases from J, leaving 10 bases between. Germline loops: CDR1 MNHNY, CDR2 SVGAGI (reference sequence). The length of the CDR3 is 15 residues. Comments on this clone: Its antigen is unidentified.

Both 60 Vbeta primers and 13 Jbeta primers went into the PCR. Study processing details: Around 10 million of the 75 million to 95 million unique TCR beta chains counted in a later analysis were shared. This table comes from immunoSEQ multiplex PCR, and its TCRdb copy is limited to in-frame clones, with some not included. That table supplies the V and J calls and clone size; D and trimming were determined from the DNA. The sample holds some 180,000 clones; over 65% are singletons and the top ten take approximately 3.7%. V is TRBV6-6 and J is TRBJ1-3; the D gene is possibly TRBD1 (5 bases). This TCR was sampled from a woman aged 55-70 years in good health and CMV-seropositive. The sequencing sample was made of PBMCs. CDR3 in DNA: TGTGCCAGCAGTTACGGAACAGGAACTGGAAACACCATATATTTT. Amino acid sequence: CASSYGTGTGNTIYF.